The 4 T cell receptor beta chains given below trace back to one sample, sequenced in a study of cytomegalovirus exposure and HLA in healthy donors. PCR amplification relied on 60 Vbeta primers (plus 13 Jbeta primers). The repertoire was sequenced with immunoSEQ multiplex PCR; TCRdb's copy has only in-frame clones and lacks some. The sample has under 150,000 clones; less than 85% are singletons. The sequenced material came from PBMCs. The receptors derive from a man in his forties in good health and CMV-seropositive.

This chain links TRBV5-1 with TRBJ1-1; 8 bases are a match to TRBD1. The germline CDR1 and CDR2 sequences are SGHRS and YFSETQ. V shed 2 bases and J 1 base; nucleotides not matched to a gene: 4. The length of the CDR3 is 15 residues. The CDR3 sequence: CASSLTGGKNTEAFF. In DNA, the CDR3 is TGCGCCAGCAGCTTAACAGGGGGTAAGAACACTGAAGCTTTCTTT. The variable domain in full, with the rest retrieved from reference TRBV5-1 and TRBJ1-1, is KAGVTQTPRYLIKTRGQQVTLSCSPISGHRSVSWYQQTPGQGLQFLFEYFSETQRNKGNFPGRFSGRQFSNSRSEMNVSTLELGDSALYLCASSLTGGKNTEAFFGQGTRLTVV.

V is TRBV7-2 and J is TRBJ2-6, with D maybe TRBD1 (5 bases). V was trimmed by 0 bases and J by 1 base, leaving 13 bases between them. This CDR3 is 18 amino acids long. The germline CDR1 and CDR2 sequences are SGHTA and FQGNSA. CDR3 region: CASSLASGMGSGANVLTF. CDR3 sequence (DNA): TGTGCCAGCAGCTTAGCCTCAGGGATGGGATCTGGGGCCAACGTCCTGACTTTC.

The chain couples TRBV5-1 to TRBJ2-1; D call uncertain. This CDR3 spans 12 amino acids. Trimming took off 5 bases at V and 12 bases at J, with 15 bases between the two ends. Looked up from germline, CDR1 is SGHRS and CDR2 is YFSETQ. CDR3 nucleotide sequence: TGCGCCAGCAGTCTCGACAATTACGGGCAGTTCTTC. Translated: CASSLDNYGQFF.

The chain links TRBV11-3 to TRBJ1-2; weak D call: TRBD1 (5 bases). From germline, CDR1 is SGHNT and CDR2 YENEEA. CDR3 length: 17 amino acids. Deletions cut 1 base from V and 3 bases from J, with 18 bases between. This chain's CDR3 is CASSLVLQSGGDYGYTF. The DNA of the CDR3 is TGTGCCAGCAGCTTAGTTCTGCAGAGCGGGGGAGACTATGGCTACACCTTC.